This T cell receptor beta chain appears in the sequencing data of a study of CD8+CD57+ T cells in acquired aplastic anemia. This clonotype was counted at least ten times. V lost 0 bases to trimming and J lost 1 base, with 11 bases between them. Germline assignment: CDR1 SGDLS and CDR2 YYNGEE. The CDR3 is 15 amino acids. Patients chosen for sequencing had CD8+CD57+ cells that had expanded, as shown by flow cytometry. A severe acquired aplastic anemia diagnosis applied to all patients. Patients had received no therapy at the time of blood sampling. Profiling that covered TCR beta VDJ and CDR3 relied on genomic DNA as its template. TCRdb processed the reads anew with MiXCR; each CDR3 protein has one entry. The repertoire holds 150,000 to 180,000 distinct CDR3 sequences, with about 50% as singletons.

This rearrangement joins TRBV9 to TRBJ2-7; D unresolved. Sequenced sample: sorted CD4+, CD8+, or CD8+CD57+ T cells (not recorded which) from PBMCs. The TCR originated in a human donor with aplastic anemia. As DNA, the CDR3 is TGTGCCAGCAGCGTAGGGCCAATGTCATCCTACGAGCAGTACTTC. Translating gives CASSVGPMSSYEQYF.